The source of this T cell receptor (beta chain) is a study of cytomegalovirus exposure and HLA in healthy donors. Study-level results: Specificity of a few CMV-associated chains for CMV antigens was verified in vitro. It is likely that the observed cluster of highly shared sequence variants was a sequencing artifact.

This PCR relied on a set of 60 Vbeta primers and 13 Jbeta primers. Generated by immunoSEQ multiplex PCR, the TCRdb table keeps only in-frame clones and is missing some. This repertoire shows approximately 170,000 clones, about 65% found once; its top ten account for over 1.2%. This CDR3 has 15 residues. The V and J ends lost 3 bases and 3 bases respectively, with 15 bases between them. In germline, CDR1 is SGHDN, CDR2 FVKESK. With regard to this clone: As yet, its antigen is unknown.

The sequenced material came from PBMCs. V gene TRBV14 combines with J gene TRBJ2-7; D unclear. The TCR was taken from a girl aged 10-17 years in good health and CMV-seronegative. In DNA form, the CDR3 reads TGTGCCAGCAGCCAGATGGCAGTTACATTCTACGAGCAGTACTTC. Translating gives CASSQMAVTFYEQYF.